The sequence of this T cell receptor (beta chain) was determined in a study of cytomegalovirus exposure and HLA in healthy donors. J was trimmed by 0 bases and V by 10 bases; bases with no gene match: 7. CDR1 is MNHEY, CDR2 SVGAGI, per germline. The CDR3 covers 14 residues. General study results and limits: Upon later analysis, HLA-associated TCR beta chains proved more clonally expanded than other, equally common chains. The later analysis indicated that the majority of CMV-associated TCR beta chains appeared HLA-restricted.

Comments on this clone: Its target is unknown.

In the PCR, 60 Vbeta and 13 Jbeta primers were used. Assay used: immunoSEQ multiplex PCR; TCRdb lists only in-frame clones, some missing. Its listing shows 130,000 or so clones. The source material was PBMCs. This receptor was obtained from a woman aged 40 to 50 in good health and CMV-seronegative. The rearrangement links TRBV6-5 to TRBJ2-3; 7 bases are shared with TRBD2. CDR3 region: CATRLAFSTDTQYF. In DNA, the CDR3 is TGTGCCACCCGACTAGCCTTTAGCACAGATACGCAGTATTTT.